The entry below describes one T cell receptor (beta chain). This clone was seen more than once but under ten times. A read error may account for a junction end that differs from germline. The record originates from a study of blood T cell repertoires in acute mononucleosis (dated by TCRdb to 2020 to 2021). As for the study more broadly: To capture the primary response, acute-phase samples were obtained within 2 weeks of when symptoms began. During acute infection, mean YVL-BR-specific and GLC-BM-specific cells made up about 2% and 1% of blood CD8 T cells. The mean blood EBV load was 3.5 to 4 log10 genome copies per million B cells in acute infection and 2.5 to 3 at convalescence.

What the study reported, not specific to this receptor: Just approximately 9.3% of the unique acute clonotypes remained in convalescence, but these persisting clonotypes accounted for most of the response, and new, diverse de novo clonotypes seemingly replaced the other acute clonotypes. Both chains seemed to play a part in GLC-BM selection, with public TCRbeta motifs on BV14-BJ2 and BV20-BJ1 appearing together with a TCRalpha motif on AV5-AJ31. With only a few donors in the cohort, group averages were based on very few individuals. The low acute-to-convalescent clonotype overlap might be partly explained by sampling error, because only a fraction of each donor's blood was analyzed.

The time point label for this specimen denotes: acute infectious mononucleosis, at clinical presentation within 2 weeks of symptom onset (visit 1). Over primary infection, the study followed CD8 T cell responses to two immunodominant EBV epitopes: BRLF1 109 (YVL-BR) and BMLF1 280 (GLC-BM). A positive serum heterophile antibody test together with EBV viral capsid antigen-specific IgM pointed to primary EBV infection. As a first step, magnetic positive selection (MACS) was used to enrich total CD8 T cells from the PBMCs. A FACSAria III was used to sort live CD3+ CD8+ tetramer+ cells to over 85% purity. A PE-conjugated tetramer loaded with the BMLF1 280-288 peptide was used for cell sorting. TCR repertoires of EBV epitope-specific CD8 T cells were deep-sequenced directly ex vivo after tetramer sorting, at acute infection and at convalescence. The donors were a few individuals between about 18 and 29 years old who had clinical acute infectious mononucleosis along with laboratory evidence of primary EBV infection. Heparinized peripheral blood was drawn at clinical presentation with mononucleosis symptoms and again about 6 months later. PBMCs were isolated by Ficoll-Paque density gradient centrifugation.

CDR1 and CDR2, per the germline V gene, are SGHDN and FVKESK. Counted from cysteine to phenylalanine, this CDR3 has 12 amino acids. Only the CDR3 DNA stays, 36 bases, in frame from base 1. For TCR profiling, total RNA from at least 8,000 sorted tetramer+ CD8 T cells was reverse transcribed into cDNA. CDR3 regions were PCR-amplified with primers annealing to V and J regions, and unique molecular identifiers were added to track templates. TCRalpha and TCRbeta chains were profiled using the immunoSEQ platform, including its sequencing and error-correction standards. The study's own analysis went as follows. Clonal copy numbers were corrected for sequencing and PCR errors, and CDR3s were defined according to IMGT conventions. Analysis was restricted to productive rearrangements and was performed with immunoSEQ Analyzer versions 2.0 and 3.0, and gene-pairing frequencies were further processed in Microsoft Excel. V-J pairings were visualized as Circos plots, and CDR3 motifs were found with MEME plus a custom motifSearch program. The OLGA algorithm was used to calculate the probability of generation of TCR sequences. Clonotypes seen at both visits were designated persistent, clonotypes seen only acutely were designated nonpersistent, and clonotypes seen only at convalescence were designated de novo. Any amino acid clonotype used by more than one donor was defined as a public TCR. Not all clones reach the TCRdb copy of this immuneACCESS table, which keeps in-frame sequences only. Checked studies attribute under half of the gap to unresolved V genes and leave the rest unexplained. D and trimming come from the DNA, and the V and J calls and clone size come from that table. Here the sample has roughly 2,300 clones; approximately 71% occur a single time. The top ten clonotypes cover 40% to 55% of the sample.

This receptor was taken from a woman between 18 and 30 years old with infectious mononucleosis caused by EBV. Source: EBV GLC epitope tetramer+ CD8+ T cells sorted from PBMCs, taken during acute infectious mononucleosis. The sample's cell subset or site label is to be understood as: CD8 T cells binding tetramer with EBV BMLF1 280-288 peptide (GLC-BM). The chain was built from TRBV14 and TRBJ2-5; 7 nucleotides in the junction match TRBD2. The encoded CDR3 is CASSQSPGGTHF. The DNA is TGTGCCAGCAGCCAATCGCCGGGGGGTACCCACTTC.